There are a few counts of the clone carrying this TCR beta chain. What it binds is not known. Central memory, naive, regulatory and stem cell-like memory CD4+ cells were sorted by CD45RO/CCR7/CD25/CD127/CD95/CD27. Expressed TCRB transcripts were sequenced, since all the RNA that had been isolated was reverse transcribed. Here immunoSEQ multiplex PCR was the method, and the copy in TCRdb shows in-frame clones only, minus some. The sample carries 600,000 to 650,000 clones, 15% to 19% recorded once. Germline V gene lookup returns CDR1 SGDLS and CDR2 YYNGEE. The junction had 4 bases not matched to a gene; V was cut back by 0 bases and J by 4 bases. CDR3 length: 15 residues. This specimen belongs to a study of beta chain features in type 1 diabetes. Regarding the study as a whole: Type 1 diabetes patients had moderately but significantly shorter TCRB CDR3s in all four CD4+ subsets. Within the patient group, naive, central memory and Treg TCRB repertoires appeared more similar to each other than within healthy donors.

V is TRBV9 and J is TRBJ1-2, with 9 bases fitting TRBD1. The specimen was naive CD4+ T cells from blood. The TCR sequence derives from a man younger than 30 in good health. The CDR3 protein is CASSVEDRGFYGYTF. DNA for the CDR3: TGTGCCAGCAGCGTAGAGGACAGGGGTTTCTATGGCTACACCTTC.